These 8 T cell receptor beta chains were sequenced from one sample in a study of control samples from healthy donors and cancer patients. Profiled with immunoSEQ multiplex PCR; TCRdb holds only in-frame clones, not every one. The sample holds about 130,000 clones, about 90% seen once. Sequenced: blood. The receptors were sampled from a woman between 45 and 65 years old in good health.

The DNA of the CDR3 is TGTGCCAGCAGCTTAGCCCTCAGCGGGGGCACCGGGGAGCTGTTTTTT. Translating gives CASSLALSGGTGELFF. V usage is TRBV7-9 and J usage is TRBJ2-2; 8 bases fit TRBD2. The CDR3 contains 16 residues. Germline V gene lookup returns CDR1 SEHNR and CDR2 FQNEAQ (reference sequence). Trimming took 0 bases from V and 4 from J; bases not matched to a gene: 4.

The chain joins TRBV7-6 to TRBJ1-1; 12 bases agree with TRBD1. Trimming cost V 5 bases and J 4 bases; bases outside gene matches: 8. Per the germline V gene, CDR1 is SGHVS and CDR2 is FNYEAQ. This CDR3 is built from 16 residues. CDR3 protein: CASSKGTGGAGTEAFF. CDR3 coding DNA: TGTGCCAGCAGCAAGGGGACAGGGGGCGCGGGCACTGAAGCTTTCTTT.

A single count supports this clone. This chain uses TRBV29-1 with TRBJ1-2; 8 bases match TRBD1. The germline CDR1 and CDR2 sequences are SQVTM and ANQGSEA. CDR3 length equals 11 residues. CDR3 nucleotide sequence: TGCACCTCGCAGGGGGCTGATGGCTACACCTTC. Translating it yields CTSQGADGYTF.

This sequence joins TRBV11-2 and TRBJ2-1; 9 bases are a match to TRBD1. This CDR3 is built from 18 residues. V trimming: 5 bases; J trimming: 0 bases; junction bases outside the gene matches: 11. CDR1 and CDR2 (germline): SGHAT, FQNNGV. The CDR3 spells CASSGPGQGPSSYNEQFF. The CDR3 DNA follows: TGTGCCAGCAGCGGCCCGGGACAGGGACCCAGCTCCTACAATGAGCAGTTCTTC.

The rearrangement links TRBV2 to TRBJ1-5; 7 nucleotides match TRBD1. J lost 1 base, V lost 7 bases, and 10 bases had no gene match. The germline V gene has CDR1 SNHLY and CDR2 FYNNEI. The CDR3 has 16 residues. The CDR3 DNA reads TGTGCCAGCACTCGCAGGGGGGGTTCGAGCAATCAGCCCCAGCATTTT. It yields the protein CASTRRGGSSNQPQHF.

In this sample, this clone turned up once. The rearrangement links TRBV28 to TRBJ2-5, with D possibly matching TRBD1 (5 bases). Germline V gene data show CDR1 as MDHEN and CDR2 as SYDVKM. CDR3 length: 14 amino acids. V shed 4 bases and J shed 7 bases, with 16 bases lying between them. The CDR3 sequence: CASSYPLGRGTQYF. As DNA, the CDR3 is TGTGCCAGCAGTTACCCTTTGGGGCGTGGGACCCAGTACTTC.

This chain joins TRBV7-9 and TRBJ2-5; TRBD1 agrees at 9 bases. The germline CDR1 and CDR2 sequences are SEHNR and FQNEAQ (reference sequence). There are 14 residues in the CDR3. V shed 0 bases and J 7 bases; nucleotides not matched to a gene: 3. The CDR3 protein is CASSLATGGATQYF. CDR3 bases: TGTGCCAGCAGCTTAGCGACAGGGGGGGCGACCCAGTACTTC.

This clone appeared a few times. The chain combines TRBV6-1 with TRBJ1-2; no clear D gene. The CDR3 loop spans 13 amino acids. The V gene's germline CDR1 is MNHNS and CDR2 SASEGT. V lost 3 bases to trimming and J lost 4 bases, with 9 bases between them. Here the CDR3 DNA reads TGTGCCAGCAGTGACATGGCCTCCTATGGCTACACCTTC. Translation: CASSDMASYGYTF.